Shown below are 22 T cell receptor beta chains from a single sample sequenced in a study of blood T cell repertoires in COVID-19. Only in-frame clones appear in the TCRdb table, and some are missing; sequencing was by immunoSEQ multiplex PCR. The sample contains about 100,000 clones, 60% to 85% of which appear only once. The sequencing input was peripheral blood. All receptors come from a man between 65 and 80 years old with acute or convalescent COVID-19.

This clone was recorded a few times. This chain connects TRBV29-1 to TRBJ1-1, with a possible D match to TRBD1 (5 bases). Trimming stripped 4 bases from V and 6 bases from J, with 9 bases between. CDR3 length: 11 residues. Germline CDR1 SQVTM, CDR2 ANQGSEA. CDR3 in amino acids: CSVVGVAEAFF. In DNA, the CDR3 is TGCAGCGTTGTAGGGGTCGCTGAAGCTTTCTTT.

The rearrangement joins TRBV12-2 to TRBJ1-5; the table's TRBD1 call for D was not verified on the DNA. TRBV12-2 is a known pseudogene. The CDR3 totals 15 residues. The CDR3 reads CASRLKDREVQPQHF. The CDR3 DNA is TGTGCAAGTCGCTTGAAGGACAGGGAAGTTCAGCCCCAGCATTTT.

The chain joins TRBV13 to TRBJ2-5, with TRBD1 as a possible D gene (6 bases). In germline, CDR1 is PRHDT, CDR2 FYEKMQ (reference sequence). V was shortened by 7 bases and J by 4 bases, with 13 bases between the two germline ends. This CDR3 has 13 amino acids. The CDR3 DNA follows: TGTGCCAGCAATCGACAGGCGGGAGAGACCCAGTACTTC. Protein: CASNRQAGETQYF.

The J gene is TRBJ1-1, the V gene TRBV28, with TRBD1 matching over 7 bases. CDR3 size: 12 residues. J gave up 7 bases and V 8 bases, and 7 bases lay outside the gene matches. Germline V lookup: CDR1 MDHEN, CDR2 SYDVKM. The CDR3 nucleotides read TGTGCCAGCGCAGGGGGGTGGAGTGAAGCTTTCTTT. Residues: CASAGGWSEAFF.

This chain uses TRBV11-2 with TRBJ2-7, with D tentatively TRBD1 (5 bases). This CDR3 has 14 amino acids. The germline CDR1 and CDR2 sequences are SGHAT and FQNNGV. V was clipped by 1 base and J by 0 bases, with 7 bases between them. CDR3 protein: CASSLGQSSYEQYF. Written as DNA, the CDR3 is TGTGCCAGCAGCTTAGGACAGAGCTCCTACGAGCAGTACTTC.

The chain is built from TRBV9 and TRBJ2-7; D may be TRBD1 (6 bases). Trimming shortened V by 0 bases and J by 3 bases, and 7 bases separated the two germline ends. The germline V gene has CDR1 SGDLS and CDR2 YYNGEE. The CDR3 sequence is 13 residues long. DNA of the CDR3: TGTGCCAGCAGCGTAGCGGACAGCTACGAGCAGTACTTC. Translated: CASSVADSYEQYF.

The chain recombines TRBV2 with TRBJ1-1; D uncertain. V lost 2 bases, J lost 0 bases, and 7 bases lay in between. CDR1 SNHLY and CDR2 FYNNEI come from the germline V gene. The CDR3 sequence is 14 residues long. The CDR3 DNA reads TGTGCCAGCAGTGAACTCCAGGTGAACACTGAAGCTTTCTTT. It is translated as CASSELQVNTEAFF.

The chain uses TRBV6-2 or TRBV6-3 and TRBJ1-1, with unresolved D. V gave up 2 bases and J gave up 0 bases, with 16 bases separating them. Germline loops: CDR1 MNHEY, CDR2 SVGEGT. The CDR3 consists of 17 residues. The CDR3 loop reads CASSYPLVAGVNTEAFF. CDR3 nucleotides: TGTGCCAGCAGTTACCCACTAGTTGCTGGGGTGAACACTGAAGCTTTCTTT.

This clone came up a few times. The chain carries TRBV24-1 and TRBJ2-3; D perhaps matches TRBD1 (5 bases). The CDR3 covers 14 residues. Germline CDR1 and CDR2: KGHDR and SFDVKD. Deletions cut 3 bases from V and 4 bases from J, with 10 bases between. The CDR3 DNA is TGTGCCACCAGTGATGTGGGGCGCGCAGATACGCAGTATTTT. Its translation: CATSDVGRADTQYF.

The V and J genes are TRBV5-1 and TRBJ1-5, with a tentative D call TRBD1 (5 bases). Per the germline V gene, CDR1 is SGHRS and CDR2 is YFSETQ. This CDR3 is 16 amino acids long. V shed 0 bases and J shed 5 bases, with 15 bases lying between them. The CDR3 spells CASSLGGAGIDQPQHF. In DNA, the CDR3 is TGCGCCAGCAGCTTGGGCGGGGCAGGAATAGATCAGCCCCAGCATTTT.

This chain links TRBV10-3 with TRBJ2-3; tentatively, D is TRBD2 (6 bases). V dropped 2 bases and J dropped 4 bases, with 13 bases sitting between them. Germline CDR1 and CDR2: ENHRY and SYGVKD. The CDR3 consists of 15 residues. CDR3 in amino acids: CAISEPPGTSDTQYF. In nucleotides, the CDR3 is TGTGCCATCAGTGAGCCACCCGGGACTTCAGATACGCAGTATTTT.

J is TRBJ1-2 and V is TRBV19, with TRBD1 identical over 9 bases. Germline CDR1 LNHDA, CDR2 SQIVND (reference sequence). The CDR3 spans 14 residues. Trimming removed 7 bases from V and 1 base from J; junction bases left unmatched: 4. The chain's CDR3 is CASTRDRVNYGYTF. In DNA form, the CDR3 reads TGTGCCAGTACCCGGGACAGGGTTAACTATGGCTACACCTTC.

The chain uses TRBV7-2 and TRBJ1-3; 10 nucleotides match TRBD1. CDR1 is SGHTA, CDR2 FQGNSA, per germline. The V gene end was trimmed by 1 base and the J gene end by 4 bases; junction bases not matched to a gene: 4. The CDR3 contains 16 residues. The CDR3 sequence is CASSLVGDRGGNTIYF. CDR3 coding DNA: TGTGCCAGCAGCTTAGTAGGGGACAGGGGAGGAAACACCATATATTTT.

This chain joins TRBV11-2 and TRBJ2-5; 9 bases are shared with TRBD1. Trimming cost V 5 bases and J 2 bases; bases outside gene matches: 3. This CDR3 is 14 amino acids long. Germline V gene sequence: CDR1 SGHAT, CDR2 FQNNGV. The CDR3 region has the DNA TGTGCCAGCAGCACGACAGGGGGTCAAGAGACCCAGTACTTC. It yields the protein CASSTTGGQETQYF. Complete variable domain (other parts from reference TRBV11-2 and TRBJ2-5): EAGVAQSPRYKIIEKRQSVAFWCNPISGHATLYWYQQILGQGPKLLIQFQNNGVVDDSQLPKDRFSAERLKGVDSTLKIQPAKLEDSAVYLCASSTTGGQETQYFGPGTRLLVL.

In DNA form, the CDR3 reads TGTGCCAGCAGCCACAGGGAAAACTATGGCTACACCTTC. Its protein product is CASSHRENYGYTF. The J gene is TRBJ1-2, the V gene TRBV7-2; D perhaps matches TRBD1 (6 bases). Germline V gene sequence: CDR1 SGHTA, CDR2 FQGNSA. The CDR3 length is 13 residues. The V and J ends lost 5 bases and 2 bases respectively, with 9 bases between them. Drawing the rest from reference TRBV7-2 and TRBJ1-2, the complete variable domain is GAGVSQSPSNKVTEKGKDVELRCDPISGHTALYWYRQSLGQGLEFLIYFQGNSAPDKSGLPSDRFSAERTGGSVSTLTIQRTQQEDSAVYLCASSHRENYGYTFGSGTRLTVV.

This clone was seen more than once but under ten times. Other nucleotide sequences from this sample produce the same CDR3. This chain joins TRBV7-2 and TRBJ1-6, with D perhaps TRBD1 (5 bases). V was shortened by 2 bases and J by 5 bases, with 7 bases between the two germline ends. Germline-derived CDR1 and CDR2 are SGHTA and FQGNSA. The CDR3 spans 14 residues. CDR3 DNA: TGTGCCAGCAGCTTACGGGGGGATAATTCACCCCTCCACTTT. Its translation: CASSLRGDNSPLHF. The variable domain in full, with the rest retrieved from reference TRBV7-2 and TRBJ1-6, is GAGVSQSPSNKVTEKGKDVELRCDPISGHTALYWYRQSLGQGLEFLIYFQGNSAPDKSGLPSDRFSAERTGGSVSTLTIQRTQQEDSAVYLCASSLRGDNSPLHFGNGTRLTVT.

The rearrangement joins TRBV19 to TRBJ1-1; D unresolved. Germline V CDR1 and CDR2: LNHDA, SQIVND (reference sequence). V was pared by 1 base and J by 1 base, with 4 bases between. The CDR3 consists of 13 residues. CDR3: CASSIAKNTEAFF. CDR3 DNA sequence: TGTGCCAGTAGTATAGCAAAGAACACTGAAGCTTTCTTT.

V and J are TRBV19 and TRBJ2-1; 9 nucleotides line up with TRBD2. Looked up from germline, CDR1 is LNHDA and CDR2 is SQIVND (reference sequence). CDR3 length: 18 residues. Germline trimming cut 3 bases from V and 0 bases from J; bases unmatched to any gene: 9. The CDR3 spells CASSIQAGGLASYNEQFF. The CDR3 DNA reads TGTGCCAGTAGTATCCAAGCGGGGGGACTTGCCTCCTACAATGAGCAGTTCTTC.

This clone was seen at least ten times. This CDR3 is CASRDEGDLYYGYTF. The CDR3 DNA reads as TGTGCCAGCAGGGACGAGGGGGATCTTTACTATGGCTACACCTTC. The chain carries TRBV6-5 and TRBJ1-2, with D possibly matching TRBD1 (6 bases). This CDR3 has 15 amino acids. Per the germline V gene, CDR1 is MNHEY and CDR2 is SVGAGI. V lost 6 bases to trimming and J lost 3 bases, with 17 bases between them.

The gene calls are TRBV3-1 (or the pseudogene TRBV3-2) and TRBJ2-5, with 12 bases fitting TRBD2. The CDR3 spans 15 residues. After removal of 3 bases from V and 5 bases from J, the junction contained 4 bases not matched to a gene. Germline assignment: CDR1 LGHDT and CDR2 YNNKEL (reference sequence). The CDR3 DNA is TGTGCCAGCAGCCAGACTAGCGGGGGTGGGGAGACCCAGTACTTC. This translates into CASSQTSGGGETQYF.

The chain combines TRBV6-5 with TRBJ1-5; TRBD1 might be the D (6 bases). CDR1 and CDR2 (germline): MNHEY, SVGAGI. The CDR3 is 15 residues long. Between the trimmed V and J ends, which lost 6 bases and 7 bases, there was a span of 19 bases. CDR3: CASSEYREGGQPQHF. CDR3 bases: TGTGCCAGCAGCGAGTACAGGGAGGGAGGGCAGCCCCAGCATTTT.

This chain joins TRBV21-1 and TRBJ2-2; the D call of TRBD1 is as the table states it, not checked on the DNA. TRBV21-1 is noted as a pseudogene. The CDR3 contains 16 residues. CDR3 bases: TGTGCCAGCAGCAAAGTGGGGACAGGGGACACCGGGGAGCTGTTTTTT. Its protein product is CASSKVGTGDTGELFF.